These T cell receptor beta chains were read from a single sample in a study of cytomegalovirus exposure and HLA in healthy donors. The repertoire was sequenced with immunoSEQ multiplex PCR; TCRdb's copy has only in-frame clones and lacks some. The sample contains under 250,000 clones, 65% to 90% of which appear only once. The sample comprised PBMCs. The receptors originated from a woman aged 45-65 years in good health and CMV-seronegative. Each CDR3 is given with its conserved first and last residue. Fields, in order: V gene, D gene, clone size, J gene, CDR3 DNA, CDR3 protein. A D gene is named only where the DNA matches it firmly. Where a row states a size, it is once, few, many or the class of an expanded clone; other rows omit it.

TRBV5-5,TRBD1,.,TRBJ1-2,TGTGCCAGCGCAGGGACAGGCTCCTATGGCTACACCTTC,CASAGTGSYGYTF
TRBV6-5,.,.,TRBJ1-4,TGTGCCAGCAGTTCCACCCAACACGGCGGGAAACTGTTTTTT,CASSSTQHGGKLFF
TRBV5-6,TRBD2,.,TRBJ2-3,TGTGCCAGCAGCTTTACAGCTAGCGGGAGGAGGTACGGCACAGATACGCAGTATTTT,CASSFTASGRRYGTDTQYF
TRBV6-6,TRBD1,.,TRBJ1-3,TGTGCCAGCAGCAACATACAGGGGTACGGAAACACCATATATTTT,CASSNIQGYGNTIYF
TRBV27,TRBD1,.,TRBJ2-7,TGTGCCAGCCGACAGGGTGGCGAGCAGTACTTC,CASRQGGEQYF
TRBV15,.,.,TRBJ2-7,TGTGCCACCAGCAGGCACAGTGGCTCGCTGGGCGAGCAGTACTTC,CATSRHSGSLGEQYF
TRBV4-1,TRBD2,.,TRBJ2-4,TGCGCCAGCAGCCATTACCCGGGGACTAGCGACCCCAAAAACATTCAGTACTTC,CASSHYPGTSDPKNIQYF
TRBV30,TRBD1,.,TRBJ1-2,TGTGCCTGCCAAGATTGGGGACAGGGAGCTAACTATGGCTACACCTTC,CACQDWGQGANYGYTF
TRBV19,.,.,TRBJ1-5,TGTGCCACTAGCACAGGATCAAGAAGCAATCAGCCCCAGCATTTT,CATSTGSRSNQPQHF
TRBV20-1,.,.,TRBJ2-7,TGCAGTGCTGGACAGCTCGAGCAGTACTTC,CSAGQLEQYF
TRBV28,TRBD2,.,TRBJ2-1,TGTGCCAGCAGTTTCACTAGCGGGAGAGGAGAGCAGTTCTTC,CASSFTSGRGEQFF
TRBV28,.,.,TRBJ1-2,TGTGCCAGCAGCCCCCCGGGGAGTAACTATGGCTACACCTTC,CASSPPGSNYGYTF
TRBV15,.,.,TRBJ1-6,TGTGCCACCAGCAGATCCCGACAGAATTCACCCCTCCACTTT,CATSRSRQNSPLHF
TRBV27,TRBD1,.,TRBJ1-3,TGTGCCAGCAGCCCTCAGGGGGCGGCTGGAAACACCATATATTTT,CASSPQGAAGNTIYF
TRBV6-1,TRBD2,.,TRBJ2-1,TGTGCCAGCACTGAACGACCTAGCGGGGCTTACAATGAGCAGTTCTTC,CASTERPSGAYNEQFF
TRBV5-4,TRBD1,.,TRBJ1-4,TGTGCCAGCAGCTTGAGGACAGGGAGTGCAACTAATGAAAAACTGTTTTTT,CASSLRTGSATNEKLFF
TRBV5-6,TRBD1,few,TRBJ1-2,TGTGCCAGCAGCGGACAGGGTGGCTACACCTTC,CASSGQGGYTF
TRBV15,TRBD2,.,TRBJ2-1,TGTGCCACCAGCAGACGAAGCGGGAGTATAATGAGTGAGCAGTTCTTC,CATSRRSGSIMSEQFF
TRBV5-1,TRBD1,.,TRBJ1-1,TGCGCCAGCAGCTTGGACAGGCGACAGGGGGCCGGTGAAGCTTTCTTT,CASSLDRRQGAGEAFF
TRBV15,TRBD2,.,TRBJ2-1,TGTGCCACCAGCAAGGAGACTAGCGGGAGTTCGAATGAGCAGTTCTTC,CATSKETSGSSNEQFF
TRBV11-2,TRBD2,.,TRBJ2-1,TGTGCCAGCACCTTGTTGGCCCCACGACTAGCGGGATTCGGTGAGCAGTTCTTC,CASTLLAPRLAGFGEQFF
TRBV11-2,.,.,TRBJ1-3,TGTGCCAGCAGCCTAAATTACGGGAGAAACTCTGGAAACACCATATATTTT,CASSLNYGRNSGNTIYF
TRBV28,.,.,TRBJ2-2,TGTGCCGCCCAGGGGAAATCCGGGGAGCTGTTTTTT,CAAQGKSGELFF
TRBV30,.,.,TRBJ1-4,TGTGCCTGGAGTGTAACCCGGAAACTGTTTTTT,CAWSVTRKLFF
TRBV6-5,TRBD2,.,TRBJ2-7,TGTGCCAGCAGTTACCTTACTAGCGGGACTTACGAGCAGTACTTC,CASSYLTSGTYEQYF
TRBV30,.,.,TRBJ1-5,TGTGCCTGGAGCTGGGGACTCAATCAGCCCCAGCATTTT,CAWSWGLNQPQHF
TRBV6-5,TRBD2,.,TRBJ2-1,TGTGCCAGCTCCGGCGGGAGTGCCTACAATGAGCAGTTCTTC,CASSGGSAYNEQFF
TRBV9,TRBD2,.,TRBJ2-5,TGTGCCAGCACCGTACGGGGGGGAGAATTGGAGACCCAGTACTTC,CASTVRGGELETQYF
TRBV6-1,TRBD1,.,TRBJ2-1,TGTGCCAGCAGCGCCGGGACAGATCTCAATGAGCAGTTCTTC,CASSAGTDLNEQFF
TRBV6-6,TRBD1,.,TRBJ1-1,TGTGCCAGCAGTTACTCGAAGACAGGGGGCACTGAAGCTTTCTTT,CASSYSKTGGTEAFF
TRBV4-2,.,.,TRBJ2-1,TGTGCCAGCAGCCAAGCGTCGCGGGGCTACAATGAGCAGTTCTTC,CASSQASRGYNEQFF
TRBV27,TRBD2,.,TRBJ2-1,TGTGCCAGCAGTAGGACTAGCGTCTCCTACAATGAGCAGTTCTTC,CASSRTSVSYNEQFF
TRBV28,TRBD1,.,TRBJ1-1,TGTGCCAGCAGTTTACCGGGACAGGGGACTGAAGCTTTCTTT,CASSLPGQGTEAFF
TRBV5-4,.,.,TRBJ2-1,TGTGCCAGCAGCTTGGATTCCCCTCGGAGGATCAGTTACAATGAGCAGTTCTTC,CASSLDSPRRISYNEQFF
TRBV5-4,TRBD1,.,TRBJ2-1,TGTGCCAGCAGCTCCCCCGGGACAGGGGAGACGAATGAGCAGTTCTTC,CASSSPGTGETNEQFF
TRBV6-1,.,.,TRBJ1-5,TGTGCCAGCAGTCTTCAGGGGAGGGGCAATCAGCCCCAGCATTTT,CASSLQGRGNQPQHF
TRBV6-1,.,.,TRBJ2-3,TGTGCCAGCACGCTGCCAGCGGCTAGCACAGATACGCAGTATTTT,CASTLPAASTDTQYF
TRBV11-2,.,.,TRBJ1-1,TGTGCCAGCAGCTTGTCCCTAGTTGGGAACACTGAAGCTTTCTTT,CASSLSLVGNTEAFF
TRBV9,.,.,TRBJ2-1,TGTGCCAGCAGCGTAAGCCAGGACTTCACCTACAATGAGCAGTTCTTC,CASSVSQDFTYNEQFF
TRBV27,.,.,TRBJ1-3,TGTGCCAGCAGTTTATCGGGGAGCTCTGGAAACACCATATATTTT,CASSLSGSSGNTIYF
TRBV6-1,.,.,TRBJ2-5,TGTGCCAGCACCTCGCTCAGGGGTTGGGAGACCCAGTACTTC,CASTSLRGWETQYF
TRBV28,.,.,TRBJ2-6,TGTGCCAGCAGTTTACACAGGGCCAGCTCTGGGGCCAACGTCCTGACTTTC,CASSLHRASSGANVLTF
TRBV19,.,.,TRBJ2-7,TGTGCCAGTAGTATCCCGGGACTGGGGGGCTACGAGCAGTACTTC,CASSIPGLGGYEQYF
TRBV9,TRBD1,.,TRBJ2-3,TGTGCCAGCAGCGTAGCGGCAGGGGGCAACACAGATACGCAGTATTTT,CASSVAAGGNTDTQYF
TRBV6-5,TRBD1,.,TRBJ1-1,TGTGCCAGCAGTCCGGGACAGCTTAACACTGAAGCTTTCTTT,CASSPGQLNTEAFF
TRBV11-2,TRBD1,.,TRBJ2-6,TGTGCCAGTAGATGGGGACAGGGTATCTCTGGGGCCAACGTCCTGACTTTC,CASRWGQGISGANVLTF
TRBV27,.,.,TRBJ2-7,TGTGCCAGCAGCCCAGGGTTTGTTGACTACGAGCAGTACTTC,CASSPGFVDYEQYF
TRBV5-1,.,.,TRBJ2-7,TGCGCTAGCTCCCGGGGGGCGTCCCTTACCGTGGTCGGCGAGCAGTACTTC,CASSRGASLTVVGEQYF
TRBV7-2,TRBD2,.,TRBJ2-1,TGTGCCAGCACCGCTTACGTGGGTAGCGGGGGAGGCAATGAGCAGTTCTTC,CASTAYVGSGGGNEQFF
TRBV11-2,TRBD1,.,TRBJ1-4,TGTGCCAGCAGCTATGGACAGGGCGGACTGTTTTTT,CASSYGQGGLFF
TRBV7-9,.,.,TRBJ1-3,TGTGCCAGCAGCGCCCGACGGAGGGATTCTGGAAACACCATATATTTT,CASSARRRDSGNTIYF
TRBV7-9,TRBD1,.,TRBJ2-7,TGTGCCAGCAGCCCGCTGGGACAGTCCACAAACGAGCAGTACTTC,CASSPLGQSTNEQYF
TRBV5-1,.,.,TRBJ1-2,TGCGCCAGCAGCCCGGTCAGGGCTGGGGGCTACACCTTC,CASSPVRAGGYTF
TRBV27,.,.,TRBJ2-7,TGTGCCAGCAGTTCCCAAGGGGTGGGTTACGAGCAGTACTTC,CASSSQGVGYEQYF